The 18 T cell receptor beta chains given below trace back to one sample, sequenced in a study of blood T cells in healthy people across ages. For the second PCR, which ran for about 6 to 11 cycles, a sample-barcoded 5' primer and a J-beta primer mix were used. One entry per CDR3 protein, called by TCRdb with MiXCR from the 5' RACE reads. The repertoire holds about 1.4 million distinct CDR3 sequences, with 45% to 70% as singletons. The sequenced sample was blood. These receptors were taken from a man younger than 35 in good health.

CDR3 nucleotide sequence: TGCGCCAGCAGCCAAGAACTGGGGTCACCCCTCCACTTT. It codes for CASSQELGSPLHF. V gene TRBV4-3 combines with J gene TRBJ1-6; no clear D gene. The CDR3 runs 13 residues. V was pared by 0 bases and J by 10 bases, with 7 bases between. The V gene's germline CDR1 is LGHNA and CDR2 YSLEER.

The rearrangement links TRBV15 to TRBJ1-2; 9 positions match TRBD1. J was trimmed by 8 bases and V by 5 bases; bases with no gene match: 6. Germline V CDR1 and CDR2: LNHNV, YYDKDF (reference sequence). The CDR3 is made up of 13 amino acids. Here the CDR3 DNA reads TGTGCCACCAGCTTAACAGGGGGCAACGGCTACACCTTC. Its protein product is CATSLTGGNGYTF.

The chain is built from TRBV6-2 or TRBV6-3 and TRBJ2-5; a weak D match, TRBD1 (5 bases). This CDR3 contains 15 residues. V dropped 6 bases and J dropped 5 bases, with 19 bases sitting between them. CDR1 is MNHEY, CDR2 SVGEGT, per germline. In DNA, the CDR3 is TGTGCCAGCAGGCTTTTTAACCAGGGCGCCGAGACCCAGTACTTC. It encodes CASRLFNQGAETQYF.

The gene calls are TRBV6-2 or TRBV6-3 and TRBJ1-5; 9 bases fit TRBD1. CDR1 MNHEY and CDR2 SVGEGT come from the germline V gene. J lost 6 bases, V lost 4 bases, and 7 bases had no gene match. The length of the CDR3 is 15 residues. CDR3 in amino acids: CASSSRDRDFQPQHF. CDR3 DNA: TGTGCCAGCAGTTCCCGGGACAGGGACTTTCAGCCCCAGCATTTT.

The CDR3 loop is CASSLGRQGNQPQHF. For the CDR3, the DNA is TGTGCCAGCAGCTTAGGACGACAGGGTAACCAGCCCCAGCATTTT. This chain uses TRBV13 with TRBJ1-5, with 7 bases fitting TRBD1. From germline, CDR1 is PRHDT and CDR2 FYEKMQ (reference sequence). V dropped 0 bases and J dropped 7; count of bases not matched to a gene: 6. The CDR3 contains 15 residues.

This clonotype was seen only a few times. The chain carries TRBV12-3 or TRBV12-4 and TRBJ1-4; 7 nucleotides match TRBD1. V gave up 2 bases and J gave up 6 bases; unmatched junction bases: 0. This CDR3 is built from 13 residues. The CDR3 reads CASSLTGDEKLFF. CDR3 sequence (DNA): TGTGCCAGCAGTTTAACAGGGGATGAAAAACTGTTTTTT.

V gene TRBV14 combines with J gene TRBJ2-1, with D perhaps TRBD2 (5 bases). The V gene lost 2 bases and the J gene lost 8 bases, with 16 bases spanning the gap. The CDR3 loop spans 15 amino acids. Germline V CDR1 and CDR2: SGHDN, FVKESK. In nucleotides, the CDR3 is TGTGCCAGCAGCCAACGCCGGCTAGCAGGAGATGAGCAGTTCTTC. Translation gives CASSQRRLAGDEQFF.

The rearrangement uses TRBV5-1 and TRBJ2-3, with a possible D match to TRBD2 (6 bases). This CDR3 comprises 15 residues. Trimming removed 4 bases at V and 4 bases at J, with 16 bases between. CDR1 and CDR2 (germline): SGHRS, YFSETQ. The CDR3 spells CASSPIGRESDTQYF. The CDR3 region has the DNA TGCGCCAGCAGCCCCATCGGACGGGAGTCAGATACGCAGTATTTT. Filled out from reference TRBV5-1 and TRBJ2-3, the complete variable domain reads KAGVTQTPRYLIKTRGQQVTLSCSPISGHRSVSWYQQTPGQGLQFLFEYFSETQRNKGNFPGRFSGRQFSNSRSEMNVSTLELGDSALYLCASSPIGRESDTQYFGPGTRLTVL.

V and J are TRBV3-1 and TRBJ1-2; no firm D call. Trimming pared 0 bases from V and 1 base from J, leaving 12 bases between. Looked up from germline, CDR1 is LGHDT and CDR2 is YNNKEL (reference sequence). This CDR3 is built from 16 residues. CDR3 DNA sequence: TGTGCCAGCAGCCAAGATACAGCACAAATTAACTATGGCTACACCTTC. Translating it yields CASSQDTAQINYGYTF.

The chain carries TRBV15 and TRBJ2-5; D remains ambiguous. Trimming shortened V by 0 bases and J by 2 bases, and 10 bases separated the two germline ends. Germline lookup yields CDR1 LNHNV and CDR2 YYDKDF (reference sequence). This CDR3 has 15 residues. CDR3: CATSRDRSIQETQYF. The CDR3 DNA is TGTGCCACCAGCAGAGATCGGTCTATTCAAGAGACCCAGTACTTC.

This clonotype was seen only a few times. This sequence joins TRBV28 and TRBJ1-5; the D gene is possibly TRBD1 (6 bases). The CDR3 is 13 amino acids. Trimming cost V 7 bases and J 3 bases, with 10 bases left between them. Germline CDR1 reads MDHEN; CDR2 reads SYDVKM. The CDR3 protein is CASKRDINQPQHF. In DNA form, the CDR3 reads TGTGCCAGCAAGAGGGACATCAATCAGCCCCAGCATTTT.

This clonotype was counted between two and nine times. The CDR3, as DNA: TGTGCCAGCAGCCACCGAGGGGGGACCCAGTACTTC. Protein sequence: CASSHRGGTQYF. The chain has TRBV3-1 and TRBJ2-5, with a possible D match to TRBD1 (6 bases). The CDR3 runs 12 residues. The ends were cut back, 3 bases at V and 7 bases at J, with 9 bases in the middle. CDR1 is LGHDT and CDR2 is YNNKEL in the germline V gene (reference sequence).

The V and J genes are TRBV21-1 and TRBJ2-5; the table's D call of TRBD1 was not tested on the DNA. TRBJ2-7 explains the end of the DNA better; the J call may be wrong. TRBV21-1 is reported as a pseudogene. The CDR3 has 21 amino acids. The CDR3 here is CASNPNPAGQIRYEIAYEQYF. The CDR3 DNA follows: TGTGCCAGCAATCCCAACCCCGCTGGACAGATAAGGTACGAGATAGCGTACGAGCAGTACTTC.

The chain uses TRBV5-1 and TRBJ1-2; 9 positions agree with TRBD1. Per the germline V gene, CDR1 is SGHRS and CDR2 is YFSETQ. J lost 7 bases, V lost 4 bases, and 11 bases had no gene match. The CDR3 consists of 15 residues. CDR3 sequence (DNA): TGCGCCAGCAGCGTGGGACAGGGAATGATTATTGGCTACACCTTC. Translation: CASSVGQGMIIGYTF.

This clonotype was counted many times. At one of its ends the junction is not consistent with the germline gene, which may arise from a read error. The rearrangement uses TRBV5-1 and TRBJ2-1; D is perhaps TRBD2 (6 bases). CDR1 and CDR2 (germline): SGHRS, YFSETQ. There are 15 residues in the CDR3. The CDR3 reads CASSLDGSSYNEQFF. CDR3 nucleotides: TGTGCCAGCAGCTTAGACGGGAGCTCCTACAATGAGCAGTTCTTC.

V gene TRBV7-6 combines with J gene TRBJ2-7, with D possibly being TRBD1 (6 bases). The germline V gene encodes CDR1 SGHVS and CDR2 FNYEAQ. Trimming took 6 bases from V and 3 from J, leaving 15 bases between them. This CDR3 is 14 amino acids long. The CDR3 nucleotides read TGTGCCAGCAGTCACCGGGACACTTACTACGAGCAGTACTTC. This encodes CASSHRDTYYEQYF. Full variable domain (missing parts from reference TRBV7-6 and TRBJ2-7): GAGVSQSPRYKVTKRGQDVALRCDPISGHVSLYWYRQALGQGPEFLTYFNYEAQQDKSGLPNDRFSAERPEGSISTLTIQRTEQRDSAMYRCASSHRDTYYEQYFGPGTRLTVT.

The chain recombines TRBV6-5 with TRBJ2-5; D not certain. V dropped 7 bases and J dropped 1 base, with 10 bases sitting between them. The CDR3 consists of 13 residues. The germline V gene has CDR1 MNHEY and CDR2 SVGAGI. The CDR3 spells CASKTLGQETQYF. CDR3 DNA sequence: TGTGCCAGCAAGACACTGGGCCAAGAGACCCAGTACTTC.

The CDR3 region has the DNA TGTGCCAGCAGGACTAACAGGGGAGGCTACGAGCAGTACTTC. Residues: CASRTNRGGYEQYF. This sequence joins TRBV28 and TRBJ2-7; tentative D call: TRBD1 (7 bases). The germline gives CDR1 MDHEN, CDR2 SYDVKM. Trimming pared 6 bases from V and 3 bases from J, leaving 15 bases between. The length of the CDR3 is 14 residues.